The clone carrying this T cell receptor beta chain was seen many times. What it binds is not known. Over 18 months, lack of ophthalmopathy progression marked Graves' hyperthyroidism as stable. This entry comes from a study of T cells in Graves' hyperthyroidism and ophthalmopathy. There were TCR beta CDR3 regions amplified from RNA transcripts. Initially, a first-round RT-PCR of the TCR CDR3 employed the HTBI primer set. TCRdb independently ran MiXCR on the multiplex PCR reads; one entry per CDR3 protein. The sample yields a few hundred thousand distinct CDR3 sequences, around 20% seen once. Trimming removed 4 bases from V and 6 bases from J, with 7 bases in between. The CDR3 extends over 11 amino acids. Germline CDR1 and CDR2: SQVTM and ANQGSEA. Overall study results and limits: The majority of expanded thyroid clonotypes above 0.001 also appeared in blood.

The origin of this receptor is a man aged 18 to 29 with Graves' hyperthyroidism. The sequenced sample consisted of blood. The rearrangement links TRBV29-1 to TRBJ2-4; D possibly matches TRBD1 or TRBD2 (5 bases each). The CDR3 sequence is CSVGDGNIQYF. CDR3 DNA sequence: TGCAGCGTTGGGGACGGAAACATTCAGTACTTC.